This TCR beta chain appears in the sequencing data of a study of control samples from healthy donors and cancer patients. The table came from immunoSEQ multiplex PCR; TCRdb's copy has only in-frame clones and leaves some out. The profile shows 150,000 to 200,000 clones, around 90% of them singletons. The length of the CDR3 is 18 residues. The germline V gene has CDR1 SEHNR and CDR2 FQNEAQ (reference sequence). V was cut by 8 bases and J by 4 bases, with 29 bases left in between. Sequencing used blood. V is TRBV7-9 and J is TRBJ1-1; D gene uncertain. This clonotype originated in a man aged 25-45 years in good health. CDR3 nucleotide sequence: TGTGCCAGCCCCGTAGTAGGGCAGGAACTGTGGTGGGGCACTGAAGCTTTCTTT. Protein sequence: CASPVVGQELWWGTEAFF.